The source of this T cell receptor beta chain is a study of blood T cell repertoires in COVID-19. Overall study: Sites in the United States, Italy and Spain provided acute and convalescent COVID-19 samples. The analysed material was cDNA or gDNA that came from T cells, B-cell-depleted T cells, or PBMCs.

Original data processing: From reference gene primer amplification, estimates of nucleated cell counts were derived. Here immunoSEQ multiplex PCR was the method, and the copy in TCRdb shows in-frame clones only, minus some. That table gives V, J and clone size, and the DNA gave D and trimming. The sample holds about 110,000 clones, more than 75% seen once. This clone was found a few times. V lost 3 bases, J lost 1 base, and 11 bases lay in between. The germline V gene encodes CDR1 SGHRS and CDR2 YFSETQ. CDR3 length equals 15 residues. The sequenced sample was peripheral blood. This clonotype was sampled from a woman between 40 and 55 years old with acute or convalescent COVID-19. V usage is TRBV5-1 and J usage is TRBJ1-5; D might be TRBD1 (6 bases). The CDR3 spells CASSWGGASNQPQHF. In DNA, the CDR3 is TGCGCCAGCAGCTGGGGGGGCGCGAGCAATCAGCCCCAGCATTTT.